The rows below give T cell receptor beta chains drawn from one sample of a study of T cell repertoires in cytomegalovirus infection. TCRdb called the reads again in MiXCR, with one record for every CDR3 protein. The sample carries roughly 920,000 distinct CDR3 sequences, 31% recorded once. No antigen has been identified for these receptors. Material: cultured CD8+ T cells from PBMCs, obtained from culture after CMV antigen stimulation. The receptor set was obtained from a human donor in good health (CMV status not recorded). Some clones in this sample may be carry-over from other donors' samples. Both conserved end residues are part of each CDR3. The order of the fields is V gene, D gene, J gene, clone size, CDR3 protein, CDR3 DNA. D genes are given only for firm matches. The size of a clone is reported for some rows only, either as once, few or many, or as a class for expanded clones.

>TRBV12-3/TRBV12-4|TRBD1|TRBJ2-2|NA
CASSLWDRGKTGELFF
TGTGCCAGCAGTTTGTGGGACAGGGGAAAAACCGGGGAGCTGTTTTTT
>TRBV7-9|NA|TRBJ2-7|NA
CASSPSGALPYEQYF
TGTGCCAGCAGCCCCTCGGGGGCCCTTCCCTACGAGCAGTACTTC
>TRBV7-6|NA|TRBJ2-3|many
CASSSQGGTADTQYF
TGTGCCAGCAGCTCACAGGGAGGTACGGCAGATACGCAGTATTTT
>TRBV7-8|NA|TRBJ1-1|many
CATKGGNTEAFF
TGTGCCACCAAAGGGGGGAACACTGAAGCTTTCTTT
>TRBV6-4|NA|TRBJ1-1|NA
CASSFLGVEAFF
TGTGCCAGCAGTTTCTTGGGAGTAGAGGCTTTCTTT
>TRBV27|TRBD1|TRBJ2-2|NA
CASSTRTGGNTGELFF
TGTGCCAGCAGTACACGGACAGGGGGGAACACCGGGGAGCTGTTTTTT
>TRBV9|NA|TRBJ2-3|NA
CASSVGNPTDTQYF
TGTGCCAGCAGCGTCGGGAACCCCACAGATACGCAGTATTTT
>TRBV6-5|NA|TRBJ1-6|NA
CASSYSSRSPLHF
TGTGCCAGCAGTTACTCCAGCAGATCACCCCTCCACTTT
>TRBV10-2|TRBD1|TRBJ1-5|NA
CAVWEQGANQPQHF
TGCGCCGTATGGGAGCAGGGGGCAAATCAGCCCCAGCATTTT
>TRBV27|NA|TRBJ2-5|NA
CASSPDPETQYF
TGTGCCAGCAGTCCGGACCCGGAGACCCAGTACTTC
>TRBV10-3|NA|TRBJ1-2|few
CAISEPDRIFNYGYTF
TGTGCCATCAGTGAGCCAGACAGGATATTTAACTATGGCTACACCTTC
>TRBV7-9|TRBD1|TRBJ1-2|NA
CASSPSGTVHGYTF
TGTGCCAGCAGCCCATCCGGGACAGTCCATGGCTACACCTTC
>TRBV7-8|TRBD1|TRBJ1-6|many
CASSLGQGPSPLHF
TGTGCCAGCAGCTTGGGACAGGGTCCCTCACCCCTCCACTTT
>TRBV7-6|NA|TRBJ1-5|NA
CASSRSPGQNNQPQHF
TGTGCCAGCAGCCGCTCCCCGGGACAAAACAATCAGCCCCAGCATTTT
>TRBV2|NA|TRBJ2-6|NA
CVGGGGADSGANVLTF
TGTGTCGGGGGAGGGGGTGCCGACTCTGGGGCCAACGTCCTGACTTTC
>TRBV27|NA|TRBJ1-2|NA
CASSLSTGGYTF
TGTGCCAGCAGTTTATCGACAGGTGGCTACACCTTC
>TRBV28|NA|TRBJ1-2|NA
CASSFLDNYGYTF
TGTGCCAGCAGTTTCCTGGACAACTATGGCTACACCTTC
>TRBV11-2|TRBD2|TRBJ2-3|few
CASSLWVQRGDTDTQYF
TGTGCCAGCAGCTTATGGGTACAGCGGGGGGACACAGATACGCAGTATTTT
>TRBV9|TRBD1|TRBJ1-1|NA
CASSPSGTGTLTIF
TGTGCCAGCAGCCCCTCCGGGACAGGGACACTAACCATCTTT
>TRBV9|TRBD1|TRBJ1-2|few
CASSPATGAGGYTF
TGTGCCAGCAGCCCCGCTACAGGGGCGGGTGGCTACACCTTC
>TRBV29-1|TRBD1|TRBJ1-1|NA
CSVEGTALLEAFF
TGCAGCGTTGAGGGGACAGCACTGCTTGAAGCTTTCTTT
>TRBV4-2|TRBD2|TRBJ2-3|once
CASSHEAGGGTDTQYF
TGTGCCAGCAGCCATGAAGCGGGGGGCGGGACAGATACGCAGTATTTT
>TRBV18|NA|TRBJ1-6|NA
CASSPPSGRNSPLHF
TGTGCCAGCTCACCACCCTCAGGGCGAAATTCACCCCTCCACTTT
>TRBV7-8|NA|TRBJ1-4|few
CASSSPGLNEKLFF
TGTGCCAGCAGCTCTCCGGGTCTTAATGAAAAACTGTTTTTT
>TRBV19|TRBD1|TRBJ1-6|NA
CASSTKAGGAYKDSPLHF
TGTGCCAGTAGTACTAAAGCAGGGGGCGCCTATAAGGATTCACCCCTCCACTTT
>TRBV4-1|TRBD2|TRBJ2-1|NA
CASSQETSGVDEQFF
TGCGCCAGCAGCCAAGAGACTAGCGGGGTCGATGAGCAGTTCTTC